A selection of T cell receptor beta chains follows, all from one sample in a study of T cells in Graves' hyperthyroidism and ophthalmopathy. Each CDR3 protein is one row after TCRdb ran MiXCR on the multiplex PCR reads. The sample shows about 300,000 distinct CDR3 sequences, approximately 18% of them seen only once. The sample taken for sequencing was blood. The receptors stem from a man between 50 and 59 years old with Graves' ophthalmopathy. Both conserved end residues are part of each CDR3. The D gene is left open where the match is weak. Only some rows state a clone size, as once, few, many or a class for expanded clones.

J: TRBJ1-1
size: many
V: TRBV6-1
D: -
CDR3: CASSERLGAVGRGSGTEAFF
DNA: TGTGCCAGCAGTGAAAGGCTTGGCGCGGTAGGCAGGGGTTCGGGCACTGAAGCTTTCTTT

J: TRBJ2-2
size: -
V: TRBV7-9
D: -
CDR3: CASSFPAASNTGELFF
DNA: TGTGCCAGCAGCTTCCCAGCGGCCTCGAACACCGGGGAGCTGTTTTTT

J: TRBJ1-1
size: once
V: TRBV7-2
D: -
CDR3: CASSPLGMNTEAFF
DNA: TGTGCCAGCAGCCCGTTAGGTATGAACACTGAAGCTTTCTTT

J: TRBJ2-3
size: few
V: TRBV28
D: TRBD1
CDR3: CASTYAGTGGRDTQYF
DNA: TGTGCCAGCACCTATGCCGGGACAGGGGGGCGGGATACGCAGTATTTT

J: TRBJ1-4
size: -
V: TRBV6-1
D: -
CDR3: CASSGGTYNEKLFF
DNA: TGTGCCAGCAGTGGCGGGACTTATAATGAAAAACTGTTTTTT

J: TRBJ2-2
size: many
V: TRBV11-2
D: -
CDR3: CASSLGGVNTGELFF
DNA: TGTGCCAGCAGCTTAGGTGGGGTGAACACCGGGGAGCTGTTTTTT

J: TRBJ1-3
size: -
V: TRBV5-1
D: TRBD1
CDR3: CASSLAPLSQGSGNTIYF
DNA: TGCGCCAGCAGCTTGGCCCCTCTTTCACAGGGGTCTGGAAACACCATATATTTT

J: TRBJ2-7
size: few
V: TRBV19
D: -
CDR3: CASSMSGSGQVGYEQYF
DNA: TGTGCCAGTAGTATGAGCGGATCTGGGCAGGTCGGCTACGAGCAGTACTTC

J: TRBJ2-2
size: -
V: TRBV20-1
D: TRBD2
CDR3: CSASVLGGTAGGPAGELFF
DNA: TGCAGTGCTAGCGTCCTCGGGGGAACGGCGGGAGGGCCCGCCGGGGAGCTGTTTTTT

J: TRBJ2-3
size: few
V: TRBV5-1
D: -
CDR3: CASSQAGSADTQYF
DNA: TGCGCCAGCAGCCAAGCCGGGTCCGCTGATACGCAGTATTTT

J: TRBJ2-5
size: few
V: TRBV7-2
D: -
CDR3: CASSLGGTGTRTQYF
DNA: TGTGCCAGCAGCTTAGGTGGTACGGGTACCAGGACCCAGTACTTC

J: TRBJ2-3
size: -
V: TRBV20-1
D: TRBD2
CDR3: CSAAPRGLAGGDTQYF
DNA: TGCAGTGCGGCTCCTCGGGGACTAGCGGGAGGGGATACGCAGTATTTT

J: TRBJ1-1
size: many
V: TRBV5-1
D: -
CDR3: CASSINGGNTEAFF
DNA: TGCGCCAGCAGCATCAACGGGGGTAACACTGAAGCTTTCTTT

J: TRBJ2-2
size: few
V: TRBV3-1
D: -
CDR3: CASSQAWPPNTGELFF
DNA: TGTGCCAGCAGCCAAGCCTGGCCCCCAAACACCGGGGAGCTGTTTTTT

J: TRBJ2-5
size: many
V: TRBV20-1
D: TRBD2
CDR3: CSAPQAGEETQYF
DNA: TGCAGTGCCCCGCAGGCGGGAGAAGAGACCCAGTACTTC

J: TRBJ2-4
size: once
V: TRBV10-1
D: TRBD2
CDR3: CASSEGGRENIQYF
DNA: TGCGCCAGCAGTGAAGGTGGGAGGGAAAACATTCAGTACTTC

J: TRBJ2-2
size: -
V: TRBV28
D: -
CDR3: CASRWGRQTGELFF
DNA: TGTGCCAGCAGATGGGGGCGACAGACCGGGGAGCTGTTTTTT

J: TRBJ2-1
size: -
V: TRBV28
D: TRBD2
CDR3: CASSSSLAGEETQFF
DNA: TGTGCCAGCAGTTCATCACTAGCGGGAGAAGAGACCCAGTTCTTC

J: TRBJ2-1
size: -
V: TRBV6-1
D: -
CDR3: CASSEGGTLWGEQFF
DNA: TGTGCCAGCAGTGAAGGCGGGACTCTCTGGGGTGAGCAGTTCTTC

J: TRBJ1-1
size: many
V: TRBV11-2
D: -
CDR3: CASSLDWRRGGLITEAFF
DNA: TGTGCCAGCAGCTTAGATTGGAGGCGGGGGGGGCTGATCACTGAAGCTTTCTTT

J: TRBJ2-1
size: many
V: TRBV7-2
D: TRBD2
CDR3: CASSLTSGRQFF
DNA: TGTGCCAGCAGCCTGACTAGCGGACGGCAGTTCTTC

J: TRBJ1-1
size: -
V: TRBV19
D: -
CDR3: CASTTLLGNTEAFF
DNA: TGTGCCAGTACCACCCTTTTGGGGAACACTGAAGCTTTCTTT

J: TRBJ2-1
size: -
V: TRBV30
D: TRBD2
CDR3: CAWSGGGASGRGNEQFF
DNA: TGTGCCTGGAGTGGGGGAGGGGCTAGCGGGAGGGGAAATGAGCAGTTCTTC

J: TRBJ1-2
size: few
V: TRBV19
D: -
CDR3: CASIPLLRLYGYTF
DNA: TGTGCCAGTATCCCCTTACTTAGACTCTATGGCTACACCTTC

J: TRBJ2-2
size: few
V: TRBV3-1
D: TRBD2
CDR3: CASSQELAVTGELFF
DNA: TGTGCCAGCAGCCAAGAACTAGCGGTCACCGGGGAGCTGTTTTTT

J: TRBJ2-2
size: few
V: TRBV4-1
D: -
CDR3: CASSQDAGEGGELFF
DNA: TGCGCCAGCAGCCAAGACGCAGGGGAAGGCGGGGAGCTGTTTTTT

J: TRBJ2-5
size: many
V: TRBV3-1
D: -
CDR3: CASSQDRSYQETQYF
DNA: TGTGCCAGCAGCCAAGATCGATCGTACCAAGAGACCCAGTACTTC

J: TRBJ2-7
size: few
V: TRBV7-2
D: -
CDR3: CASSLKGGGYYEQYF
DNA: TGTGCCAGCAGCTTAAAGGGGGGAGGATACTACGAGCAGTACTTC

J: TRBJ2-1
size: many
V: TRBV11-2
D: -
CDR3: CASSLNTGSEQFF
DNA: TGTGCCAGCAGCTTAAACACAGGGTCTGAGCAGTTCTTC